Included here is one T cell receptor (beta chain) sequence, with context. What it binds is not known. This specimen belongs to a study of cytomegalovirus exposure and HLA in healthy donors. Study results and limitations: A likely sequencing artifact accounted for one observed cluster of highly shared sequence variants. Donors were assumed by presence/absence analyses to have roughly uniform sequencing depth. Three CMV-associated chains were confirmed in vitro to be specific for CMV antigens. In a later analysis, across HLA loci, associated TCR counts were highest for DRB1, lowest for HLA-C.

J was trimmed by 4 bases and V by 5 bases; bases with no gene match: 6. This CDR3 region has 14 residues. Germline-derived CDR1 and CDR2 are SNHLY and FYNNEI. In the PCR, 60 Vbeta and 13 Jbeta primers were used. The data were produced by immunoSEQ multiplex PCR, yet TCRdb's version contains in-frame clones alone and is incomplete. The sample contains around 100,000 clones, 70% to 80% of which appear only once. V gene TRBV2 combines with J gene TRBJ1-1; 8 bases align to TRBD1. The sample comprised PBMCs. This clonotype originated in a woman aged 25-40 years in good health and CMV-seropositive. The CDR3 nucleotides read TGTGCCAGCAGTCAGACAGGGGTCCTCACTGAAGCTTTCTTT. This gives the protein CASSQTGVLTEAFF.